The 12 T cell receptor beta chains given below trace back to one sample, sequenced in a study of CD8+CD57+ T cells in acquired aplastic anemia. Genomic DNA served as template for TCR beta VDJ and CDR3 profiling. TCRdb reanalysed the reads using MiXCR and keeps one entry per CDR3 protein. The top ten clones hold about 1.1% of a sample with around 150,000 distinct CDR3 sequences, approximately 40% of them seen once. The sequenced sample was sorted CD4+, CD8+, or CD8+CD57+ T cells (not recorded which) from PBMCs. These TCRs come from a human donor in good health.

The CDR3 is CASSSEGNEQFF. The CDR3 DNA is TGTGCCAGCAGCTCAGAGGGCAATGAGCAGTTCTTC. This chain connects TRBV2 to TRBJ2-1, with TRBD2 as a possible D gene (5 bases). With 6 bases removed from V and 6 bases from J, the gap between germline ends came to 9 bases. Germline V gene data show CDR1 as SNHLY and CDR2 as FYNNEI. The CDR3 extends over 12 amino acids.

This clonotype appeared once. This chain uses TRBV2 with TRBJ1-2; no firm D call. Germline values: CDR1 SNHLY, CDR2 FYNNEI. The CDR3 extends over 12 amino acids. V was clipped by 10 bases and J by 2 bases, with 11 bases between them. DNA for the CDR3: TGTGCCAACCCACACCTAAACTATGGCTACACCTTC. Translating gives CANPHLNYGYTF.

In its sample, this clonotype was seen a few times. This chain connects TRBV6-1 to TRBJ1-5, with a possible D match to TRBD1 (6 bases). The CDR3 spans 13 residues. Trimming stripped 11 bases from V and 5 bases from J, with 16 bases between. Germline V gene sequence: CDR1 MNHNS, CDR2 SASEGT. The CDR3 DNA reads as TGTGCCGCACAGCGGGGGGGCGATCAGCCCCAGCATTTT. Translation gives CAAQRGGDQPQHF.

This rearrangement joins TRBV10-2 to TRBJ1-2; tentative D call: TRBD1 (6 bases). CDR1 is WSHSY, CDR2 SAAADI, per germline. V was pared by 4 bases and J by 7 bases, with 16 bases between. The CDR3 has 14 amino acids. The CDR3 DNA follows: TGCGCCAGCAGTGTATTGGCAGGGGCGGCTGGCTACACCTTC. Amino acid sequence: CASSVLAGAAGYTF.

The chain has TRBV6-4 and TRBJ1-6; the D gene is possibly TRBD1 (5 bases). Germline-derived CDR1 and CDR2 are MRHNA and SNTAGT. The CDR3 consists of 15 residues. The V and J ends lost 3 bases and 10 bases respectively, with 16 bases between them. Written as DNA, the CDR3 is TGTGCCAGCAGTGAGTCCGGGGGAGGAAAATCACCCCTCCACTTT. Its translation is CASSESGGGKSPLHF.

This clonotype was seen once. CDR3 sequence: CASSALPGGYEQYF. CDR3 sequence (DNA): TGTGCCAGCAGCGCGCTACCGGGAGGCTACGAGCAGTACTTC. The J gene is TRBJ2-7, the V gene TRBV9, with 7 nucleotides matching TRBD2. V was clipped by 3 bases and J by 3 bases; unmatched bases: 6. The CDR3 sequence is 14 residues long. The germline CDR1 and CDR2 sequences are SGDLS and YYNGEE.

The V call is TRBV25-1, the J call TRBJ2-1; 7 bases align to TRBD1. This CDR3 spans 15 amino acids. J lost 3 bases, V lost 5 bases, and 7 bases had no gene match. In germline, CDR1 is MGHDK, CDR2 SYGVNS. This CDR3 is CASSQTGIIYNEQFF. CDR3 sequence (DNA): TGTGCCAGCAGTCAGACAGGGATTATCTACAATGAGCAGTTCTTC.

The chain joins TRBV10-3 to TRBJ2-7; 14 bases agree with TRBD2. The V and J ends lost 4 bases and 4 bases, in that order; junction bases with no gene match: 3. The CDR3 is 15 residues long. In germline, CDR1 is ENHRY, CDR2 SYGVKD. DNA of the CDR3: TGTGCCATCAGTGTGGGGACTAGCGGGGGTTACGAGCAGTACTTC. As protein: CAISVGTSGGYEQYF.

In its sample, this clonotype was seen many times. This chain connects TRBV7-2 to TRBJ1-1, with 7 positions matching TRBD1. Germline V gene sequence: CDR1 SGHTA, CDR2 FQGNSA. The CDR3 runs to 17 residues. J lost 1 base, V lost 0 bases, and 8 bases had no gene match. CDR3 nucleotides: TGTGCCAGCAGCTTAGCATCACAGGGGCATGGGAACACTGAAGCTTTCTTT. Translating gives CASSLASQGHGNTEAFF.

As regards this clonotype: Since a much larger clone is just one base distant, this may be a read error. The rearrangement joins TRBV5-1 to TRBJ2-1; TRBD2 aligns across 8 bases. This CDR3 contains 14 residues. Germline values: CDR1 SGHRS, CDR2 YFSETQ. Unmatched junction bases numbered 9, after V lost 7 bases and J lost 6 bases. CDR3 loop: CASALRGARNEQFF. CDR3 sequence (DNA): TGCGCCAGCGCCTTGCGGGGGGCTCGCAATGAGCAGTTCTTC. Full variable domain (remainder filled in from reference TRBV5-1 and TRBJ2-1): KAGVTQTPRYLIKTRGQQVTLSCSPISGHRSVSWYQQTPGQGLQFLFEYFSETQRNKGNFPGRFSGRQFSNSRSEMNVSTLELGDSALYLCASALRGARNEQFFGPGTRLTVL.

This clonotype was observed at least ten times. This chain uses TRBV18 with TRBJ2-3, with D unclear. Per the germline V gene, CDR1 is KGHSH and CDR2 is LQKENI. CDR3 length: 13 amino acids. Deletions cut 6 bases from V and 5 bases from J, with 12 bases between. The DNA for the CDR3 is TGTGCCAGCTCCGACTCCAAGGGAGATACGCAGTATTTT. It is translated as CASSDSKGDTQYF.

The chain employs TRBV12-3 or TRBV12-4 and TRBJ2-3; D is unresolved. The CDR3 is 17 amino acids. The V gene lost 5 bases and the J gene lost 1 base, with 19 bases spanning the gap. As DNA, the CDR3 is TGTGCCAGCAGTCGTTTGGGGTTAGGAGTGGGCACAGATACGCAGTATTTT. Amino acids: CASSRLGLGVGTDTQYF.